The next 18 T cell receptor beta chains were all read from a single sample in a study of T cell responses to AZD1222 COVID-19 vaccine. The repertoire was sequenced with immunoSEQ multiplex PCR; TCRdb's copy has only in-frame clones and lacks some. The table records roughly 120,000 clones, about 90% of them present only once. The source was peripheral blood, collected 28 days after the second AZD1222 dose. The source of these receptors is an adult who received the AZD1222 COVID-19 vaccine.

V usage is TRBV6-6 and J usage is TRBJ1-2, with D possibly being TRBD1 (5 bases). V was pared by 7 bases and J by 8 bases, with 17 bases between. The germline V gene has CDR1 MNHNY and CDR2 SVGAGI (reference sequence). The CDR3 totals 13 residues. The CDR3, as DNA: TGTGCCAGCACCCAGGAGGGGCTGGGCGGCTACACCTTC. Translated: CASTQEGLGGYTF.

This clone appeared a single time. The rearrangement links TRBV6-5 to TRBJ1-3, with D unresolved. The CDR3 loop spans 15 amino acids. Germline-derived CDR1 and CDR2 are MNHEY and SVGAGI. Trimming shortened V by 0 bases and J by 0 bases, and 6 bases separated the two germline ends. CDR3 sequence reads: CASSYSEASGNTIYF. The CDR3 DNA sequence: TGTGCCAGCAGTTACTCGGAAGCCTCTGGAAACACCATATATTTT.

This chain connects TRBV11-3 to TRBJ2-3; D gene uncertain. The CDR3 is made up of 13 amino acids. V lost 8 bases and J lost 6, with 15 bases in between. Per the germline V gene, CDR1 is SGHNT and CDR2 is YENEEA. CDR3 coding DNA: TGTGCCAGCGCTTCTTATTTAGGGGATACGCAGTATTTT. Protein: CASASYLGDTQYF.

The rearrangement links TRBV6-1 to TRBJ1-1; tentatively, D is TRBD1 (6 bases). V shed 3 bases and J shed 1 base, with 12 bases lying between them. The CDR3 consists of 15 residues. Germline lookup yields CDR1 MNHNS and CDR2 SASEGT. The CDR3 loop is CASSDQQGRNTEAFF. In DNA, the CDR3 is TGTGCCAGCAGTGACCAACAGGGACGGAACACTGAAGCTTTCTTT.

The chain combines TRBV28 with TRBJ1-2; D is perhaps TRBD1 (5 bases). CDR3 length: 15 amino acids. V lost 6 bases and J 1 base, leaving 15 bases between the germline ends. Germline values: CDR1 MDHEN, CDR2 SYDVKM. The CDR3 loop reads CASRKQEGRNYGYTF. CDR3 DNA: TGTGCCAGCAGGAAACAAGAGGGGCGTAACTATGGCTACACCTTC.

This clone was counted a single time. J is TRBJ1-6 and V is TRBV28; no clear D gene. Trimming left V 4 bases short and J 10 bases short, with 17 bases between. This CDR3 spans 15 amino acids. In germline, CDR1 is MDHEN, CDR2 SYDVKM. The CDR3 region has the DNA TGTGCCAGCAGTTCCTCCAGTGGCGTGGGATCACCCCTCCACTTT. This codes for CASSSSSGVGSPLHF.

V gene TRBV28 combines with J gene TRBJ1-2; D ambiguous. Trimming removed 8 bases from V and 5 bases from J, with 12 bases in between. CDR1 and CDR2 from the germline V gene are MDHEN and SYDVKM. This CDR3 region has 12 residues. The CDR3 sequence is CASGPGGYGYTF. CDR3 coding DNA: TGTGCCAGCGGCCCGGGTGGGTATGGCTACACCTTC.

This rearrangement joins TRBV5-1 to TRBJ1-2; perhaps TRBD1 as D (6 bases). This CDR3 region has 17 residues. V was shortened by 4 bases and J by 1 base, with 20 bases between the two germline ends. Per the germline V gene, CDR1 is SGHRS and CDR2 is YFSETQ. In nucleotides, the CDR3 is TGCGCCAGCAGCATAGGACAGCCCGACTCCTTTAACTATGGCTACACCTTC. Protein product: CASSIGQPDSFNYGYTF.

This clone was counted once. The V gene is TRBV19, the J gene TRBJ2-7; 9 bases match TRBD2. Trimming took 7 bases from V and 3 from J; bases not matched to a gene: 10. This CDR3 is built from 15 residues. CDR1 and CDR2 from the germline V gene are LNHDA and SQIVND (reference sequence). This CDR3 is CASTLSAGGHYEQYF. CDR3 sequence (DNA): TGTGCCAGTACCCTATCAGCGGGGGGACACTACGAGCAGTACTTC. Full variable domain (outside the CDR3, taken from reference TRBV19 and TRBJ2-7): DGGITQSPKYLFRKEGQNVTLSCEQNLNHDAMYWYRQDPGQGLRLIYYSQIVNDFQKGDIAEGYSVSREKKESFPLTVTSAQKNPTAFYLCASTLSAGGHYEQYFGPGTRLTVT.

The V gene is TRBV13, the J gene TRBJ2-3; D remains unclear. This CDR3 is built from 11 residues. Germline loops: CDR1 PRHDT, CDR2 FYEKMQ (reference sequence). Trimming cost V 5 bases and J 3 bases, with 3 bases left between them. The CDR3: CASSRTDTQYF. The CDR3 DNA reads as TGTGCCAGCAGCCGTACAGATACGCAGTATTTT. Together with reference TRBV13 and TRBJ2-3, the CDR3 gives the full variable domain: AAGVIQSPRHLIKEKRETATLKCYPIPRHDTVYWYQQGPGQDPQFLISFYEKMQSDKGSIPDRFSAQQFSDYHSELNMSSLELGDSALYFCASSRTDTQYFGPGTRLTVL.

The chain recombines TRBV7-2 with TRBJ2-4, with D perhaps matching TRBD1 (5 bases). Germline V CDR1 and CDR2: SGHTA, FQGNSA. The CDR3 sequence is 12 residues long. V was clipped by 4 bases and J by 6 bases, with 7 bases between them. Here the CDR3 reads CASSSDRNIQYF. For the CDR3, the DNA is TGTGCCAGCAGCTCCGACAGAAACATTCAGTACTTC. The complete variable domain, with remaining parts taken from reference TRBV7-2 and TRBJ2-4, reads GAGVSQSPSNKVTEKGKDVELRCDPISGHTALYWYRQSLGQGLEFLIYFQGNSAPDKSGLPSDRFSAERTGGSVSTLTIQRTQQEDSAVYLCASSSDRNIQYFGAGTRLSVL.

This chain uses TRBV27 with TRBJ2-3; D is possibly TRBD1 or TRBD2 (5 bases each). This CDR3 has 13 residues. Germline V CDR1 and CDR2: MNHEY, SMNVEV (reference sequence). V lost 7 bases and J lost 6, with 14 bases in between. The CDR3 nucleotides read TGTGCCAGCACCCCCGGGGCCCCGGATACGCAGTATTTT. This encodes CASTPGAPDTQYF.

This sequence joins TRBV6-5 and TRBJ2-7; no reliable D call. CDR1 is MNHEY and CDR2 is SVGAGI in the germline V gene. The CDR3 is 14 residues long. The ends were cut back, 2 bases at V and 2 bases at J, with 10 bases in the middle. Written as DNA, the CDR3 is TGTGCCAGCAGTTACGTGGACCCAGCCTACGAGCAGTACTTC. Protein: CASSYVDPAYEQYF.

The rearrangement links TRBV10-3 to TRBJ2-3; D uncertain. V was clipped by 6 bases and J by 0 bases, with 7 bases between them. In germline, CDR1 is ENHRY, CDR2 SYGVKD. This CDR3 is built from 13 residues. The CDR3 nucleotides read TGTGCCATCAGCGGGCCGAGCACAGATACGCAGTATTTT. It is translated as CAISGPSTDTQYF.

The rearrangement joins TRBV19 to TRBJ1-5; 9 nucleotides align to TRBD1. Trimming at V came to 3 bases and at J to 6 bases, leaving 9 bases not matched to a gene. The CDR3 is 16 residues long. Germline CDR1 reads LNHDA; CDR2 reads SQIVND (reference sequence). The CDR3 coding sequence is TGTGCCAGTAGTATCGTTTCGGGACAGGGCGGTCAGCCCCAGCATTTT. Its protein product is CASSIVSGQGGQPQHF.

This rearrangement joins TRBV6-5 to TRBJ1-2; D possibly corresponds to TRBD1 (6 bases). CDR1 MNHEY and CDR2 SVGAGI come from the germline V gene. CDR3 length: 14 residues. V lost 0 bases, J lost 7 bases, and 12 bases lay in between. The CDR3 nucleotides are TGTGCCAGCAGTTACTCGAATACAGGGCCTGGCTACACCTTC. Amino acids: CASSYSNTGPGYTF.

The J gene is TRBJ2-4, the V gene TRBV6-2 or TRBV6-3; D is ambiguous. Germline values: CDR1 MNHEY, CDR2 SVGEGT. The CDR3 runs 18 residues. The V and J ends lost 5 bases and 0 bases respectively, with 20 bases between them. The CDR3 protein is CASSGHLGSYLAKNIQYF. The CDR3 DNA is TGTGCCAGCAGTGGCCATCTCGGGTCCTACCTAGCCAAAAACATTCAGTACTTC.

The chain is built from TRBV4-2 and TRBJ2-7; no clear D gene. The CDR3 has 14 amino acids. Germline values: CDR1 LGHNA, CDR2 YNFKEQ. Deletions cut 1 base from V and 2 bases from J, with 9 bases between. DNA for the CDR3: TGTGCCAGCAGCCAAGTAGACTGGCCCTACGAGCAGTACTTC. It encodes CASSQVDWPYEQYF.